These T cell receptor beta chains were read from a single sample in a study of TIL therapy for anti-PD-1-resistant metastatic lung cancer. Libraries were prepared by immunoSEQ multiplex PCR; TCRdb keeps only in-frame clonotypes and omits some of them. Of 25,000 to 30,000 clones in the sample, approximately 63% are singletons; the top ten hold approximately 16%. The specimen was tumor tissue, collected at baseline. All receptors come from a woman aged 30 to 85 with non-small cell lung cancer. Each CDR3 is given with its conserved first and last residue. The D gene is left open where the match is weak. The size entry is marked missing in some rows and otherwise reads once, few, many or a size class.

D: .; size: .; J: TRBJ2-1; V: TRBV2; CDR3: CASSYSVTYNEQFF; DNA: TGTGCCAGCAGTTATAGTGTTACCTACAATGAGCAGTTCTTC
D: TRBD1; size: .; J: TRBJ2-1; V: TRBV7-2; CDR3: CASSLRGTGPRGEQFF; DNA: TGTGCCAGCAGCTTAAGAGGGACAGGTCCAAGGGGTGAGCAGTTCTTC
D: TRBD1; size: .; J: TRBJ2-7; V: TRBV15; CDR3: CATSRARGTYEQYF; DNA: TGTGCCACCAGCAGAGCCAGGGGGACCTACGAGCAGTACTTC
D: TRBD2; size: few; J: TRBJ2-7; V: TRBV6-1; CDR3: CASTWTSGYEQYF; DNA: TGTGCCAGCACTTGGACTAGCGGCTACGAGCAGTACTTC
D: .; size: .; J: TRBJ2-1; V: TRBV6-6; CDR3: CASSPFGTGRREQFF; DNA: TGTGCCAGCAGCCCATTTGGGACCGGTAGGCGTGAGCAGTTCTTC
D: TRBD1; size: .; J: TRBJ2-7; V: TRBV30; CDR3: CAWSRQGGTYEQYF; DNA: TGTGCCTGGAGTAGACAGGGGGGGACCTACGAGCAGTACTTC
D: .; size: .; J: TRBJ2-2; V: TRBV2; CDR3: CASSDFATGELFF; DNA: TGTGCCAGCAGTGACTTTGCCACCGGGGAGCTGTTTTTT
D: .; size: .; J: TRBJ1-1; V: TRBV19; CDR3: CASSIWGTEAFF; DNA: TGTGCCAGTAGTATTTGGGGGACTGAAGCTTTCTTT
D: .; size: .; J: TRBJ2-4; V: TRBV5-4; CDR3: CASSPPDKNIQYF; DNA: TGTGCCAGCAGCCCGCCAGATAAAAACATTCAGTACTTC
D: .; size: large; J: TRBJ2-7; V: TRBV30; CDR3: CAWARTDSYEQYF; DNA: TGTGCCTGGGCCAGGACTGACAGCTACGAGCAGTACTTC
D: TRBD2; size: .; J: TRBJ2-2; V: TRBV7-8; CDR3: CASSFGRADTGELFF; DNA: TGTGCCAGCAGCTTCGGGAGGGCCGACACCGGGGAGCTGTTTTTT
D: TRBD1; size: .; J: TRBJ1-3; V: TRBV10-2; CDR3: CASSKTGVSGNTIYF; DNA: TGCGCCAGCAGTAAAACAGGGGTCTCTGGAAACACCATATATTTT
D: TRBD1; size: few; J: TRBJ1-2; V: TRBV27; CDR3: CASRGTGGFYGYTF; DNA: TGTGCCAGCAGAGGGACAGGGGGCTTCTATGGCTACACCTTC
D: .; size: .; J: TRBJ2-5; V: TRBV6-6; CDR3: CASRAGWGETQYF; DNA: TGTGCCAGCAGGGCAGGGTGGGGAGAGACCCAGTACTTC